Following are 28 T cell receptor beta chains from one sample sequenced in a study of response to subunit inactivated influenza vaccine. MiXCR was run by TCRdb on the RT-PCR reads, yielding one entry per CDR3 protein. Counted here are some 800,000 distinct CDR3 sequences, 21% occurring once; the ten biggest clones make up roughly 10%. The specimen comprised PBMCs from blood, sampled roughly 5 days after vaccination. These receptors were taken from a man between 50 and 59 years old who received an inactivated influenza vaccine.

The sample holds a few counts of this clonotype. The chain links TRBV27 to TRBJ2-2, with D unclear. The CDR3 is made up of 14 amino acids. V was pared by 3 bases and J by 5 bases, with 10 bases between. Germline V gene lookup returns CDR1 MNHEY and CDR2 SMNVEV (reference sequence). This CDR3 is CASSFFLGTGELFF. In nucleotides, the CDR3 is TGTGCCAGCAGTTTTTTTCTAGGGACCGGGGAGCTGTTTTTT.

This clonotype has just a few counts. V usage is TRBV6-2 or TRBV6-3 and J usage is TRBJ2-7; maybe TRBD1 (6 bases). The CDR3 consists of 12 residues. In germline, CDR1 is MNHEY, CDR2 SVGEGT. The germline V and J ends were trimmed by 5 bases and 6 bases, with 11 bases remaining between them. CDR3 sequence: CASSRTGSEQYF. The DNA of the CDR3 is TGTGCCAGCAGTCGAACAGGGTCCGAGCAGTACTTC.

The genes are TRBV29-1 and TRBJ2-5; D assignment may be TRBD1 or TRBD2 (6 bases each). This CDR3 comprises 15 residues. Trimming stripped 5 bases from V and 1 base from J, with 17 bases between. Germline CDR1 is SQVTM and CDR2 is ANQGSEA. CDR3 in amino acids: CSVLRGGQSQETQYF. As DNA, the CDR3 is TGCAGCGTTTTACGTGGGGGGCAGTCCCAAGAGACCCAGTACTTC.

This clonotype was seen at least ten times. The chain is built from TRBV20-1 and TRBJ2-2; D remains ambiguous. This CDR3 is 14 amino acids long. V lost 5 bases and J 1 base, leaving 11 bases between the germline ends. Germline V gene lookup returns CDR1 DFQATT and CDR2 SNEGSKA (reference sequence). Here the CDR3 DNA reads TGCAGTGCTTGGGTGGCAGGGAACACCGGGGAGCTGTTTTTT. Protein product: CSAWVAGNTGELFF.

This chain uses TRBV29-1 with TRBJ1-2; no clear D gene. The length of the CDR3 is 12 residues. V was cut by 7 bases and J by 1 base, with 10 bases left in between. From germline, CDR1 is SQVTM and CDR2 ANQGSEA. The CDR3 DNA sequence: TGCAGCGCCCGCGCAAGTAACTATGGCTACACCTTC. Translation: CSARASNYGYTF. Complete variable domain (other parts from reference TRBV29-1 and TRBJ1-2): SAVISQKPSRDICQRGTSLTIQCQVDSQVTMMFWYRQQPGQSLTLIATANQGSEATYESGFVIDKFPISRPNLTFSTLTVSNMSPEDSSIYLCSARASNYGYTFGSGTRLTVV.

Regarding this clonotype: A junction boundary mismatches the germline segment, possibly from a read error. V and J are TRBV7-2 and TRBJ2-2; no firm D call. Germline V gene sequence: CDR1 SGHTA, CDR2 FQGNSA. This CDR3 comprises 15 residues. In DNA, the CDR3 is TGTGCCACCAGCAGTGTTTCCGCGAACACCGGGGAGCTGTTTTTT. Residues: CATSSVSANTGELFF.

DNA of the CDR3: TGTGCCAGCAGCCGACAAGGACAGGGGTCTTCCTACGAGCAGTACTTC. Protein: CASSRQGQGSSYEQYF. The V gene is TRBV3-1, the J gene TRBJ2-7; 9 bases map to TRBD1. Germline-derived CDR1 and CDR2 are LGHDT and YNNKEL (reference sequence). This CDR3 has 16 residues. J lost 1 base, V lost 4 bases, and 8 bases had no gene match.

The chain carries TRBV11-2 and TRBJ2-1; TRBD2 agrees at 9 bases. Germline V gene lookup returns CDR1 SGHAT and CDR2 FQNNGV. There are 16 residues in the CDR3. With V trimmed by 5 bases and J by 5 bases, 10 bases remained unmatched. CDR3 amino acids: CASSAGAGGAHNEQFF. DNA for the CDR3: TGTGCCAGCAGCGCGGGAGCGGGGGGCGCACACAATGAGCAGTTCTTC.

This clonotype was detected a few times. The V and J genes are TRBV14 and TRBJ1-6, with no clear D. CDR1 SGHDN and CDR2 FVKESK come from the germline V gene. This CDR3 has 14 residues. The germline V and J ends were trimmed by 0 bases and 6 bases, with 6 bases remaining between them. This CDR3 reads CASSQERVNSPLHF. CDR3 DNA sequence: TGTGCCAGCAGCCAAGAGCGAGTTAATTCACCCCTCCACTTT.

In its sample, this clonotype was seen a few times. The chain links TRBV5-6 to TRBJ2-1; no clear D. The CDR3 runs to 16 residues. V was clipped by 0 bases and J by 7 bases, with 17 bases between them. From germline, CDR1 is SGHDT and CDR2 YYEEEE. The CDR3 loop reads CASSLDLGSLSNEQFF. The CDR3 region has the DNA TGTGCCAGCAGCTTGGATCTGGGAAGTTTGTCAAATGAGCAGTTCTTC.

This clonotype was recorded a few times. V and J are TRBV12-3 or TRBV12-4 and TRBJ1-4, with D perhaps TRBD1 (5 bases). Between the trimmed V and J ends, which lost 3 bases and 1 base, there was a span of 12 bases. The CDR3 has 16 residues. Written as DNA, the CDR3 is TGTGCCAGCAGTTTGACACCAGGGAGAACTAATGAAAAACTGTTTTTT. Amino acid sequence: CASSLTPGRTNEKLFF.

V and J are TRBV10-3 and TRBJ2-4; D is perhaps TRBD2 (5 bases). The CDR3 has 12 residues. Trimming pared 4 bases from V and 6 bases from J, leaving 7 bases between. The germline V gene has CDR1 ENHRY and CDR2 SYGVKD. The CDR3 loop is CAISVEGNIQYF. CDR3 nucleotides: TGTGCCATCAGTGTCGAGGGAAACATTCAGTACTTC.

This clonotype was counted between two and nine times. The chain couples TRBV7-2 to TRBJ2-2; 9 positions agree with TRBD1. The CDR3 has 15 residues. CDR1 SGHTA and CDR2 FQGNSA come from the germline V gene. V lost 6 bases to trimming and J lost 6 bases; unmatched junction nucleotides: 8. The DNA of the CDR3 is TGTGCCAGCAGTCCGGGACAGGGTTGGGCCGGGGAGCTGTTTTTT. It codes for CASSPGQGWAGELFF.

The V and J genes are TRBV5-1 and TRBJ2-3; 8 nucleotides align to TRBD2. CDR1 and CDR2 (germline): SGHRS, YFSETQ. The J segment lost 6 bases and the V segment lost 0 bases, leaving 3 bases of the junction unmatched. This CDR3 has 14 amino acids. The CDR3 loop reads CASSLVAGMDTQYF. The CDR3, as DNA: TGCGCCAGCAGCTTGGTAGCGGGAATGGATACGCAGTATTTT. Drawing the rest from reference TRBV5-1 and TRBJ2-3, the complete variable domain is KAGVTQTPRYLIKTRGQQVTLSCSPISGHRSVSWYQQTPGQGLQFLFEYFSETQRNKGNFPGRFSGRQFSNSRSEMNVSTLELGDSALYLCASSLVAGMDTQYFGPGTRLTVL.

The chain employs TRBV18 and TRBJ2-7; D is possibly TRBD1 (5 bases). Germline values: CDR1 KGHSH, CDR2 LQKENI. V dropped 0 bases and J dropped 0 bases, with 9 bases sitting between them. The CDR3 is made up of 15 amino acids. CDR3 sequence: CASSPPAGRSYEQYF. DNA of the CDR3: TGTGCCAGCTCACCACCCGCAGGGCGCTCCTACGAGCAGTACTTC.

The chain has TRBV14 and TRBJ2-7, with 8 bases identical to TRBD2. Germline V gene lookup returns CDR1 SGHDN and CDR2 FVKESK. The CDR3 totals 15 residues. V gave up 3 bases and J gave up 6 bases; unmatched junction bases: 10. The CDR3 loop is CASSQLGGGRTEQYF. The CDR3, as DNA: TGTGCCAGCAGCCAGCTGGGCGGGGGGAGGACCGAGCAGTACTTC.

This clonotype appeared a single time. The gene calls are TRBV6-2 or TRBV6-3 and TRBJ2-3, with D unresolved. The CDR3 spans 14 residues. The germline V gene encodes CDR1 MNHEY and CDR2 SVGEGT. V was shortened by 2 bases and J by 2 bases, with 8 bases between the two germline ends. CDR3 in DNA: TGTGCCAGCAGTTACAATCCGTACACAGATACGCAGTATTTT. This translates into CASSYNPYTDTQYF.

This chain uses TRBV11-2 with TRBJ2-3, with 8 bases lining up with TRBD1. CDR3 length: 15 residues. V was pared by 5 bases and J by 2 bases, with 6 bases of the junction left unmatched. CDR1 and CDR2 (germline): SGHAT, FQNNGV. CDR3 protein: CASSTRQGNTDTQYF. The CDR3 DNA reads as TGTGCCAGCAGCACCCGACAGGGGAACACAGATACGCAGTATTTT.

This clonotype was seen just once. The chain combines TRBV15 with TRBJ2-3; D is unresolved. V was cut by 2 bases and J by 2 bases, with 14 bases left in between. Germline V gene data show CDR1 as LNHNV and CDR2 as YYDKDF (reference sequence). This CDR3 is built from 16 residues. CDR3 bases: TGTGCCACCAGCAGAAAACTGGGCGGAATCACAGATACGCAGTATTTT. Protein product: CATSRKLGGITDTQYF. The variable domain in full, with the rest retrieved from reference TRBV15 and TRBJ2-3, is DAMVIQNPRYQVTQFGKPVTLSCSQTLNHNVMYWYQQKSSQAPKLLFHYYDKDFNNEADTPDNFQSRRPNTSFCFLDIRSPGLGDTAMYLCATSRKLGGITDTQYFGPGTRLTVL.

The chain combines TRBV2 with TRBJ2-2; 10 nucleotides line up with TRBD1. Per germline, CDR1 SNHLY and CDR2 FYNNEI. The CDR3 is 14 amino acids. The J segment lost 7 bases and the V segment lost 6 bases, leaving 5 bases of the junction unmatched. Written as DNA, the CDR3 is TGTGCCAGCAGGGCGGGACAGGGGTTCGGGGAGCTGTTTTTT. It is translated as CASRAGQGFGELFF.

CDR3 sequence (DNA): TGTGCCAGCAGCCGTAGTGGGACGGACACCGGGGAGCTGTTTTTT. Translation gives CASSRSGTDTGELFF. This rearrangement joins TRBV5-5 to TRBJ2-2; TRBD1 or TRBD2 may be the D gene (5 bases each). The germline V gene encodes CDR1 SGHKS and CDR2 YYEKEE (reference sequence). This CDR3 is built from 15 residues. The V and J ends lost 4 bases and 3 bases respectively, with 13 bases between them.

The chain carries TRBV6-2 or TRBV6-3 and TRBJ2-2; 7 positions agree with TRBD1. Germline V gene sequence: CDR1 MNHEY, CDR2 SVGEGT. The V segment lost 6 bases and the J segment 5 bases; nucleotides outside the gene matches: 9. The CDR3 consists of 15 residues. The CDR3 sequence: CASSYTGARTGELFF. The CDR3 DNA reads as TGTGCCAGCAGCTACACAGGGGCCAGGACCGGGGAGCTGTTTTTT.

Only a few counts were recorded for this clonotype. This chain's CDR3 is CASSQPGQASYEQYF. The CDR3 DNA follows: TGCGCCAGCAGCCAACCGGGACAGGCCTCCTACGAGCAGTACTTC. The chain links TRBV5-1 to TRBJ2-7; 8 bases are shared with TRBD1. The germline V gene encodes CDR1 SGHRS and CDR2 YFSETQ. The CDR3 has 15 residues. The junction had 6 bases not matched to a gene; V was cut back by 4 bases and J by 0 bases.

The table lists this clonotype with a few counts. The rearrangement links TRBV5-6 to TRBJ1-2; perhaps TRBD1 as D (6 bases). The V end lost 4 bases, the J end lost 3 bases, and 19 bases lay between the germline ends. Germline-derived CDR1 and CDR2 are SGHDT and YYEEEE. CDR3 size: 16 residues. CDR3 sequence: CASSPNRGDMYYGYTF. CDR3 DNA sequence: TGTGCCAGCAGCCCGAATAGGGGGGACATGTACTATGGCTACACCTTC. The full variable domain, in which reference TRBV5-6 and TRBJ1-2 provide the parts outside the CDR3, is DAGVTQSPTHLIKTRGQQVTLRCSPKSGHDTVSWYQQALGQGPQFIFQYYEEEERQRGNFPDRFSGHQFPNYSSELNVNALLLGDSALYLCASSPNRGDMYYGYTFGSGTRLTVV.

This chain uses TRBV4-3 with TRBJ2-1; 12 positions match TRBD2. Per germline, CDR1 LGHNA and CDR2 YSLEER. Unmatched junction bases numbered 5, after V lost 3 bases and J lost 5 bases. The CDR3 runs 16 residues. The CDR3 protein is CASSQRRTSGDNEQFF. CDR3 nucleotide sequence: TGCGCCAGCAGCCAGAGGAGGACTAGCGGGGACAATGAGCAGTTCTTC.

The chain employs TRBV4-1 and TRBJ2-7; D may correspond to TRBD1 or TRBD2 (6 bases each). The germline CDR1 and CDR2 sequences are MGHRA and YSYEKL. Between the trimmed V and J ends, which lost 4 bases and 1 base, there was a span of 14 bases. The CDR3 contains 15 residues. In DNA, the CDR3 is TGCGCCAGCAGCCTTACGGGGGACACGTCCTACGAGCAGTACTTC. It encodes CASSLTGDTSYEQYF.

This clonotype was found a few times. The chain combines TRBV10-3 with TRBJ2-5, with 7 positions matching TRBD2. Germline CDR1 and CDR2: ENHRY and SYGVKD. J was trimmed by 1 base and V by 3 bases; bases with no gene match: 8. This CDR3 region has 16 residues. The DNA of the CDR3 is TGTGCCATCAGTGATGGAACTAGCGAACCCCAAGAGACCCAGTACTTC. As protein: CAISDGTSEPQETQYF.

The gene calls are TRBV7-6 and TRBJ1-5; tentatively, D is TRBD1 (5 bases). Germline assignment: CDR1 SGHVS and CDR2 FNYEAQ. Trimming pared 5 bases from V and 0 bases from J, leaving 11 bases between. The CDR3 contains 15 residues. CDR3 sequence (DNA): TGTGCCAGCAGCAAAGACAGCTATAGCAATCAGCCCCAGCATTTT. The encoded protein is CASSKDSYSNQPQHF. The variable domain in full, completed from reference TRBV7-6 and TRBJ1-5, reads GAGVSQSPRYKVTKRGQDVALRCDPISGHVSLYWYRQALGQGPEFLTYFNYEAQQDKSGLPNDRFSAERPEGSISTLTIQRTEQRDSAMYRCASSKDSYSNQPQHFGDGTRLSIL.